The 20 T cell receptor beta chains reported below all come from one sample, sequenced in a study of CD8+ T cells in alopecia areata. Treatment described: oral pan-JAK inhibitor, 5-10 mg twice daily. cDNA prepared by RNA extraction and subsequent reverse transcription served as the template for sequencing. Assay used: immunoSEQ multiplex PCR; TCRdb lists only in-frame clones, some missing. The sample has about 160,000 clones; 50% to 70% are singletons. The starting material was CD4+ T cells sorted from blood, obtained at week 4, from a patient treated with tofacitinib. The receptor set was obtained from a human donor with alopecia areata.

In the case of this clone: Germline is not matched at one junction end, which may reflect a read error. This chain uses TRBV19 with TRBJ1-1, with unresolved D. The V gene's germline CDR1 is LNHDA and CDR2 SQIVND (reference sequence). The CDR3 is 14 residues long. CDR3 DNA sequence: TGTGCCAATAGTATCTGGGAGAGGAACACTGAAGCTTTCTTT. This codes for CANSIWERNTEAFF.

This clone has a single count. CDR3 region: CASPGQGGEKLFF. In DNA, the CDR3 is TGTGCCTCCCCGGGACAGGGAGGGGAAAAACTGTTTTTT. The chain joins TRBV30 to TRBJ1-4; 9 bases map to TRBD1. Germline-derived CDR1 and CDR2 are GTSNPN and SVGIG (reference sequence). The V gene end was trimmed by 7 bases and the J gene end by 8 bases; junction bases not matched to a gene: 8. The CDR3 is 13 amino acids.

V usage is TRBV7-9 and J usage is TRBJ2-5, with 13 bases matching TRBD2. Germline loops: CDR1 SEHNR, CDR2 FQNEAQ (reference sequence). CDR3 length equals 17 residues. J gave up 0 bases and V 5 bases, and 6 bases lay outside the gene matches. The CDR3 nucleotides are TGTGCCAGCAGCAACCAAGGACTAGCGGGAGACCAAGAGACCCAGTACTTC. Translation: CASSNQGLAGDQETQYF.

The chain recombines TRBV29-1 with TRBJ1-4; no reliable D call. This CDR3 is built from 12 residues. Trimming left V 4 bases short and J 8 bases short, with 11 bases between. CDR1 and CDR2 (germline): SQVTM, ANQGSEA. In DNA, the CDR3 is TGCAGCGTTGGCCCGGGAGGGGAAAAACTGTTTTTT. Translated, it gives CSVGPGGEKLFF.

The chain is built from TRBV7-2 and TRBJ1-1, with D hard to call. The germline CDR1 and CDR2 sequences are SGHTA and FQGNSA. Trimming removed 3 bases at V and 10 bases at J, with 9 bases between. The CDR3 sequence is 11 residues long. In DNA form, the CDR3 reads TGTGCCAGCAGCTTCGGTGGTGGAGCTTTCTTT. Translated: CASSFGGGAFF.

This clone was recorded a few times. The gene calls are TRBV15 and TRBJ2-7; possible D gene TRBD1, 6 bases. Deletions cut 2 bases from V and 7 bases from J, with 15 bases between. Looked up from germline, CDR1 is LNHNV and CDR2 is YYDKDF (reference sequence). The CDR3 extends over 14 amino acids. The CDR3 loop is CATSRRLGAEEQYF. As DNA, the CDR3 is TGTGCCACCAGCAGACGACTGGGGGCGGAGGAGCAGTACTTC.

This clone was seen just once. The chain combines TRBV6-6 with TRBJ2-3; TRBD1 might be the D (5 bases). This CDR3 contains 11 residues. From germline, CDR1 is MNHNY and CDR2 SVGAGI (reference sequence). V shed 7 bases and J shed 6 bases, with 8 bases lying between them. The CDR3 nucleotides are TGTGCCAGCACCAAGGGGGATACGCAGTATTTT. This codes for CASTKGDTQYF.

The chain joins TRBV13 to TRBJ1-2; no reliable D call. The ends were cut back, 5 bases at V and 7 bases at J, with 23 bases in the middle. The CDR3 sequence is 16 residues long. CDR1 PRHDT and CDR2 FYEKMQ come from the germline V gene (reference sequence). CDR3: CASSPAPDTTVRGYTF. For the CDR3, the DNA is TGTGCCAGCAGCCCCGCCCCCGACACGACCGTGCGTGGCTACACCTTC.

V usage is TRBV29-1 and J usage is TRBJ2-5, with TRBD1 matching 10 bases. CDR1 SQVTM and CDR2 ANQGSEA come from the germline V gene. The trim removed 6 bases at V and 1 base at J, leaving 8 bases unmatched. The CDR3 is 15 residues long. Here the CDR3 DNA reads TGCAGCGTACTCGGGACAGGGGACCCCCAAGAGACCCAGTACTTC. This gives the protein CSVLGTGDPQETQYF. Looking up the rest from reference TRBV29-1 and TRBJ2-5 gives the full variable domain: SAVISQKPSRDICQRGTSLTIQCQVDSQVTMMFWYRQQPGQSLTLIATANQGSEATYESGFVIDKFPISRPNLTFSTLTVSNMSPEDSSIYLCSVLGTGDPQETQYFGPGTRLLVL.

About this clone: The sample contains more than one DNA sequence encoding this CDR3. This chain connects TRBV29-1 to TRBJ2-2; D may be TRBD1 (6 bases). This CDR3 comprises 11 residues. Germline lookup yields CDR1 SQVTM and CDR2 ANQGSEA. V was cut by 7 bases and J by 6 bases, with 9 bases left in between. CDR3 loop: CSGGRAGELFF. The CDR3 nucleotides are TGCAGCGGGGGGCGGGCCGGGGAGCTGTTTTTT.

This clone was counted between two and nine times. The chain links TRBV4-3 to TRBJ2-7; perhaps TRBD2 as D (5 bases). Germline V gene lookup returns CDR1 LGHNA and CDR2 YSLEER. V lost 2 bases to trimming and J lost 1 base, with 9 bases between them. This CDR3 region has 14 residues. The CDR3 here is CASSQRRSSYEQYF. The CDR3 nucleotides are TGCGCCAGCAGCCAACGGAGGAGTTCCTACGAGCAGTACTTC.

V gene TRBV30 combines with J gene TRBJ2-2; D is undetermined. V was cut by 4 bases and J by 4 bases, with 13 bases left in between. The CDR3 contains 14 residues. Germline values: CDR1 GTSNPN, CDR2 SVGIG (reference sequence). This CDR3 is CAWNRGQATGELFF. The CDR3, as DNA: TGTGCCTGGAACCGAGGCCAGGCCACCGGGGAGCTGTTTTTT.

About this clone itself: Germline and junction disagree at one end, which may indicate a read error. The J gene is TRBJ2-3, the V gene TRBV27; weak D call: TRBD1 (5 bases). The CDR3 contains 12 residues. Per the germline V gene, CDR1 is MNHEY and CDR2 is SMNVEV (reference sequence). Here the CDR3 reads CASSISGNTQYF. DNA for the CDR3: TGTGCCAGCAGTATATCAGGGAATACGCAGTATTTT.

This chain connects TRBV14 to TRBJ2-5; D is perhaps TRBD2 (6 bases). Germline-derived CDR1 and CDR2 are SGHDN and FVKESK. V was trimmed by 8 bases and J by 1 base, leaving 11 bases between them. The CDR3 has 13 residues. CDR3 bases: TGTGCCAGCTCCCGCGGGGCCCAAGAGACCCAGTACTTC. Residues: CASSRGAQETQYF. Looking up the rest from reference TRBV14 and TRBJ2-5 gives the full variable domain: EAGVTQFPSHSVIEKGQTVTLRCDPISGHDNLYWYRRVMGKEIKFLLHFVKESKQDESGMPNNRFLAERTGGTYSTLKVQPAELEDSGVYFCASSRGAQETQYFGPGTRLLVL.

This clone was counted a few times. The rearrangement links TRBV6-6 to TRBJ1-4; the match to TRBD1 covers 8 bases. Trimming at V came to 3 bases and at J to 6 bases, leaving 6 bases not matched to a gene. Germline V gene data show CDR1 as MNHNY and CDR2 as SVGAGI (reference sequence). This CDR3 is built from 15 residues. The DNA for the CDR3 is TGTGCCAGCAGTTATCTCGACAGGGGTGATGAAAAACTGTTTTTT. This encodes CASSYLDRGDEKLFF.

This clone has just a few counts. V gene TRBV18 combines with J gene TRBJ2-7; the match to TRBD2 covers 11 bases. Trimming cost V 3 bases and J 0 bases; bases outside gene matches: 4. Germline CDR1 is KGHSH and CDR2 is LQKENI. The CDR3 length is 16 residues. DNA for the CDR3: TGTGCCAGCTCACCTACACTAGCGGGGGCCTCCTACGAGCAGTACTTC. It translates to CASSPTLAGASYEQYF.

The rearrangement joins TRBV2 to TRBJ1-2; a weak D match, TRBD1 (6 bases). Trimming stripped 2 bases from V and 7 bases from J, with 14 bases between. Germline V gene sequence: CDR1 SNHLY, CDR2 FYNNEI. This CDR3 is built from 14 residues. In DNA form, the CDR3 reads TGTGCCAGCAGTGAATTGGGGGCGCCGAGTGGCTACACCTTC. Translated: CASSELGAPSGYTF.

The J gene is TRBJ2-7, the V gene TRBV30; 8 nucleotides align to TRBD1. Trimming took 3 bases from V and 4 from J; bases not matched to a gene: 11. Germline CDR1 is GTSNPN and CDR2 is SVGIG (reference sequence). The CDR3 totals 15 residues. The CDR3 DNA follows: TGTGCCTGGAGGGACCCGGACAGGGTAAGGTACGAGCAGTACTTC. It codes for CAWRDPDRVRYEQYF.

The CDR3 here is CASSLPAGGLYNEQFF. CDR3 DNA: TGTGCCAGCAGCTTACCAGCGGGGGGACTGTACAATGAGCAGTTCTTC. The rearrangement links TRBV7-9 to TRBJ2-1, with 9 positions matching TRBD2. The CDR3 consists of 16 residues. The trim removed 2 bases at V and 4 bases at J, leaving 6 bases unmatched. CDR1 SEHNR and CDR2 FQNEAQ come from the germline V gene (reference sequence).

The table lists this clone with a count of one. The gene calls are TRBV30 and TRBJ1-1; tentatively, D is TRBD1 (6 bases). The V end lost 2 bases, the J end lost 3 bases, and 13 bases lay between the germline ends. CDR3 length: 14 residues. Germline loops: CDR1 GTSNPN, CDR2 SVGIG (reference sequence). The CDR3 DNA sequence: TGTGCCTGGAGTCTCCCCGGGGGGCACACTGAAGCTTTCTTT. Amino acid sequence: CAWSLPGGHTEAFF.